These 9 T cell receptor beta chains share one sample of origin, sequenced in a study of T cell responses to AZD1222 COVID-19 vaccine. Using immunoSEQ multiplex PCR, the repertoire was profiled, and TCRdb retains in-frame clones only, with some absent. The profile covers 40,000 to 55,000 clones, with approximately 90% appearing a single time and approximately 1.2% taken by the ten largest. Sequencing used peripheral blood, obtained 28 days after the second AZD1222 dose. These receptors were taken from an adult who received the AZD1222 COVID-19 vaccine.

The chain recombines TRBV3-1 (or the pseudogene TRBV3-2) with TRBJ2-7, with D unclear. From germline, CDR1 is LGHDT and CDR2 YNNKEL (reference sequence). This CDR3 is built from 13 residues. Trimming took off 6 bases at V and 9 bases at J, with 18 bases between the two ends. CDR3 sequence: CASSRRTTSGQYF. DNA for the CDR3: TGTGCCAGCAGTCGAAGGACCACCTCAGGGCAGTACTTC.

This clone was seen just once. The chain recombines TRBV4-3 with TRBJ2-1; TRBD2 matches at 10 bases. Germline CDR1 reads LGHNA; CDR2 reads YSLEER. V lost 2 bases, J lost 10 bases, and 8 bases stayed unmatched. The CDR3 consists of 15 residues. The DNA for the CDR3 is TGCGCCAGCAGCCAATCTCTAGCGGGAGTCCTGGAGCAGTTCTTC. It codes for CASSQSLAGVLEQFF.

V usage is TRBV11-2 and J usage is TRBJ2-5; tentative D call: TRBD2 (5 bases). CDR3 size: 13 residues. The germline gives CDR1 SGHAT, CDR2 FQNNGV. V was pared by 3 bases and J by 4 bases, with 9 bases between. The CDR3 DNA is TGTGCCAGCAGCTTTGCGCGGGCAGAGACCCAGTACTTC. Its protein is CASSFARAETQYF. The variable domain in full, with the rest retrieved from reference TRBV11-2 and TRBJ2-5, is EAGVAQSPRYKIIEKRQSVAFWCNPISGHATLYWYQQILGQGPKLLIQFQNNGVVDDSQLPKDRFSAERLKGVDSTLKIQPAKLEDSAVYLCASSFARAETQYFGPGTRLLVL.

The chain uses TRBV11-2 and TRBJ1-5; 8 bases map to TRBD1. CDR1 is SGHAT, CDR2 FQNNGV, per germline. The V gene end was trimmed by 8 bases and the J gene end by 6 bases; junction bases not matched to a gene: 6. This CDR3 has 13 amino acids. The CDR3 sequence is CASGQGQGQPQHF. CDR3 nucleotides: TGTGCCAGCGGACAGGGTCAGGGTCAGCCCCAGCATTTT. The full variable domain, its missing parts supplied by reference TRBV11-2 and TRBJ1-5, is EAGVAQSPRYKIIEKRQSVAFWCNPISGHATLYWYQQILGQGPKLLIQFQNNGVVDDSQLPKDRFSAERLKGVDSTLKIQPAKLEDSAVYLCASGQGQGQPQHFGDGTRLSIL.

Worth noting for this clone: The same CDR3 can be traced to other DNA sequences in this sample. The V call is TRBV4-1, the J call TRBJ1-1, with D uncertain. Trimming stripped 4 bases from V and 2 bases from J, with 2 bases between. This CDR3 contains 11 residues. Per germline, CDR1 MGHRA and CDR2 YSYEKL. CDR3 loop: CASSRNTEAFF. In DNA, the CDR3 is TGCGCCAGCAGCCGAAACACTGAAGCTTTCTTT.

This clone came up once. The chain joins TRBV5-8 to TRBJ1-1; D call uncertain. CDR1 and CDR2 (germline): SGHTS, YDEGEE. CDR3 size: 13 residues. Trimming took 6 bases from V and 11 from J, leaving 20 bases between them. Written as DNA, the CDR3 is TGTGCCAGCACCGACGAGGCCGGGAGGCGGGCTTTCTTT. Encoded protein: CASTDEAGRRAFF.

The V call is TRBV7-9, the J call TRBJ2-3, with TRBD2 identical over 10 bases. From germline, CDR1 is SEHNR and CDR2 FQNEAQ (reference sequence). The CDR3 spans 15 residues. The junction had 4 bases not matched to a gene; V was cut back by 5 bases and J by 2 bases. As DNA, the CDR3 is TGTGCCAGCAGCCCCGGACTAGCGGCCACAGATACGCAGTATTTT. Its protein is CASSPGLAATDTQYF.

V and J are TRBV5-1 and TRBJ2-1; no clear D gene. Trimming removed 0 bases from V and 3 bases from J, with 7 bases in between. Per the germline V gene, CDR1 is SGHRS and CDR2 is YFSETQ. CDR3 length: 14 amino acids. The CDR3 region is CASSLVAGYNEQFF. The CDR3 nucleotides read TGCGCCAGCAGCTTGGTAGCCGGCTACAATGAGCAGTTCTTC.

This rearrangement joins TRBV4-1 to TRBJ1-3, with 7 nucleotides matching TRBD1. This CDR3 has 17 amino acids. V was pared by 4 bases and J by 0 bases, with 9 bases of the junction left unmatched. CDR1 MGHRA and CDR2 YSYEKL come from the germline V gene. The CDR3 DNA is TGCGCCAGCAGCCGAATTGTCGGGACAGACTCTGGAAACACCATATATTTT. Translation: CASSRIVGTDSGNTIYF.